This TCR beta chain was retrieved from a study of blood T cells in healthy people across ages. Study-level information: Template switching picked up about one barcoded beta molecule for each two T cells.

Study-level findings and limits: A conclusive naive versus antigen-experienced comparison was prevented by the unsorted PBMCs. Measured against age, TCR beta diversity per million T cells decreased in a roughly linear manner.

Through a sample-barcoded 5' primer and a J-beta primer mix, a second PCR was run for roughly 7 to 12 cycles. Carrying 12 random nucleotides, a template-switch adaptor labeled each individual cDNA molecule. TCRdb analysed the 5' RACE reads with MiXCR anew, one entry per CDR3 protein. In the table there are 1,500,000 or so distinct CDR3 sequences, roughly 43% of which are singletons. Comments on this clonotype: Its antigen remains unknown.

Germline V gene lookup returns CDR1 MDHEN and CDR2 SYDVKM. The V and J ends lost 3 bases and 7 bases, in that order; junction bases with no gene match: 8. The CDR3 runs to 15 residues. V usage is TRBV28 and J usage is TRBJ2-1; 8 nucleotides match TRBD1. Source material: blood. The sequence was collected from a woman aged 18 to 35 in good health. The DNA of the CDR3 is TGTGCCAGCAGTTTTCTGAGACAGGGGTGGAATGAGCAGTTCTTC. It yields the protein CASSFLRQGWNEQFF.